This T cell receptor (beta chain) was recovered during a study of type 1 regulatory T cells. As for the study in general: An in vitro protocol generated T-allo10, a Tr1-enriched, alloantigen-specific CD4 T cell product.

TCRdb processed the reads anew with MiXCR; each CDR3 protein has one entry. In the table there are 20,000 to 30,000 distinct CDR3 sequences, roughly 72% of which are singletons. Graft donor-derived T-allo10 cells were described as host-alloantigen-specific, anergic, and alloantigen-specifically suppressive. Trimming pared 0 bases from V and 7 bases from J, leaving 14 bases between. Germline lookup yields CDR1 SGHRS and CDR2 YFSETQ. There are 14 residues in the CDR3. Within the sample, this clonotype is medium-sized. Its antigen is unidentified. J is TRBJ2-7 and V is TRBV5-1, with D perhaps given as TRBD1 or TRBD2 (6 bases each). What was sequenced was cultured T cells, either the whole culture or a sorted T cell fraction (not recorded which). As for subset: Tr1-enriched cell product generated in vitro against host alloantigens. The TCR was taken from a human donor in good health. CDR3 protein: CASSLVGGAGEQYF. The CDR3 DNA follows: TGCGCCAGCAGCTTGGTGGGGGGCGCGGGGGAGCAGTACTTC.